This TCR beta chain was sequenced in a study of Ad26.COV2.S vaccination and SARS-CoV-2 variants. General observations from the study: The TCR breadth and depth analyses may have produced an underestimate of total T cell responses.

To note about this clone: Its cognate antigen is unknown.

Treatment described: some 20 received Ad26.COV2.S at low or high dose, single or two shots; about 5 received placebo; per-sample allocation not given. Each sample was drawn 63 days after the first injection (of vaccine or placebo). The CDR3 has 14 residues. The V end was cut by 4 bases, the J end by 4 bases, with 14 bases between. Germline CDR1 reads SGDLS; CDR2 reads YYNGEE. The protocol was immunoSEQ multiplex PCR, while the TCRdb copy is restricted to in-frame clones and leaves out a portion. The repertoire holds roughly 400,000 clones, less than 95% seen once, with 4.3% in the top ten. Sequenced here: peripheral blood, sampled in a trial of Ad26.COV2.S vaccine versus placebo. V and J are TRBV9 and TRBJ2-5, with no clear D. This receptor was identified in a person aged 18 to 59 who received the Ad26.COV2.S COVID-19 vaccine or a placebo. The CDR3 loop is CASSPSGAAETQYF. DNA for the CDR3: TGTGCCAGCAGCCCCTCGGGTGCAGCAGAGACCCAGTACTTC. Full variable domain (outside the CDR3, taken from reference TRBV9 and TRBJ2-5): DSGVTQTPKHLITATGQRVTLRCSPRSGDLSVYWYQQSLDQGLQFLIQYYNGEERAKGNILERFSAQQFPDLHSELNLSSLELGDSALYFCASSPSGAAETQYFGPGTRLLVL.